The clone carrying this T cell receptor beta chain appeared a few times. Its antigen is unidentified. The data are from a study of T-cell reconstitution after alpha-beta-depleted transplantation in children. Germline values: CDR1 MDHEN, CDR2 SYDVKM. With 7 bases removed from V and 3 bases from J, the gap between germline ends came to 22 bases. CDR3 length equals 16 residues. Unique molecular identifiers were used in preparing the TCRbeta library. TCRdb re-called the PCR reads with MiXCR, one entry per CDR3 protein. Of 500,000 to 600,000 distinct CDR3 sequences detected, 27% appear once; the ten largest clones hold about 35%. The study, taken as a whole, reports: At one year after transplant, newly produced T cells mostly accounted for T-cell counts and diversity.

The gene calls are TRBV28 and TRBJ2-7, with D perhaps assigned TRBD1 or TRBD2 (7 bases each). The input for sequencing was PBMCs, taken before TCRalphabeta/CD19-depleted stem cell transplant. This TCR was sampled from a boy younger than two with Wiskott-Aldrich syndrome, due to receive a stem cell transplant. Here the CDR3 reads CASTGGRQGGYYEQYF. The CDR3 DNA reads as TGTGCCAGCACCGGGGGGCGACAGGGAGGTTACTACGAGCAGTACTTC.